This passage covers 30 T cell receptor beta chains from one sample sequenced in a study of shared clonotypes between healthy human individuals. Sequencing used immunoSEQ multiplex PCR; TCRdb keeps in-frame clones, though not all of them. The profile shows about 990,000 clones, about 84% of them singletons. Sequenced input: memory CD4+ T cells from PBMCs. The subset: CD45RA-negative fraction. Receptor source: a man between 18 and 29 years old in good health. Some clones in this sample may be carry-over from other donors' samples.

V usage is TRBV5-4 and J usage is TRBJ1-2; D perhaps matches TRBD1 (5 bases). This CDR3 contains 16 residues. V was shortened by 4 bases and J by 7 bases, with 23 bases between the two germline ends. CDR1 and CDR2 from the germline V gene are SGHNT and YYREEE (reference sequence). CDR3 in DNA: TGTGCCAGCAGCCAGCCTCAGTTGGGACGGACATCTGGCTACACCTTC. Translating gives CASSQPQLGRTSGYTF.

V and J are TRBV2 and TRBJ2-2; 8 nucleotides line up with TRBD1. This CDR3 has 15 residues. Germline V lookup: CDR1 SNHLY, CDR2 FYNNEI. After removal of 4 bases from V and 5 bases from J, the junction contained 6 bases not matched to a gene. CDR3 amino acids: CASSAQGALTGELFF. CDR3 sequence (DNA): TGTGCCAGCAGTGCCCAGGGGGCGCTGACCGGGGAGCTGTTTTTT.

CDR3 protein: CASSPGPLETQYF. The CDR3 coding sequence is TGTGCCAGCAGCCCGGGACCACTGGAGACCCAGTACTTC. The V call is TRBV7-3, the J call TRBJ2-5; D could derive from TRBD1 or TRBD2 (5 bases each). V gave up 5 bases and J gave up 5 bases, with 12 bases separating them. The germline V gene encodes CDR1 SGHTA and CDR2 FQGTGA. This CDR3 region has 13 residues. The full variable domain, completed using reference TRBV7-3 and TRBJ2-5, is GAGVSQTPSNKVTEKGKYVELRCDPISGHTALYWYRQSLGQGPEFLIYFQGTGAADDSGLPNDRFFAVRPEGSVSTLKIQRTERGDSAVYLCASSPGPLETQYFGPGTRLLVL.

This rearrangement joins TRBV7-6 to TRBJ1-1, with D perhaps TRBD1 (6 bases). Trimming removed 5 bases at V and 6 bases at J, with 19 bases between. The V gene's germline CDR1 is SGHVS and CDR2 FNYEAQ. The CDR3 sequence is 15 residues long. This CDR3 is CASSPLTGHRAEAFF. For the CDR3, the DNA is TGTGCCAGCAGCCCACTGACGGGACACCGGGCTGAAGCTTTCTTT.

The rearrangement links TRBV4-3 to TRBJ2-1; TRBD1 might be the D (5 bases). The CDR3 is 16 residues long. Germline V gene sequence: CDR1 LGHNA, CDR2 YSLEER. Deletions cut 1 base from V and 1 base from J, with 11 bases between. CDR3: CASSQGGAVSYNEQFF. For the CDR3, the DNA is TGCGCCAGCAGCCAAGGTGGGGCAGTTTCCTACAATGAGCAGTTCTTC.

This chain connects TRBV13 to TRBJ1-4, with a possible D match to TRBD1 (6 bases). Germline CDR1 and CDR2: PRHDT and FYEKMQ (reference sequence). Trimming pared 0 bases from V and 4 bases from J, leaving 12 bases between. The CDR3 is 16 residues long. The CDR3 sequence is CASSLGLRTDNEKLFF. DNA of the CDR3: TGTGCCAGCAGCTTAGGCCTGCGGACAGATAATGAAAAACTGTTTTTT.

V is TRBV6-1 and J is TRBJ2-2; D is undetermined. The germline V gene has CDR1 MNHNS and CDR2 SASEGT. Trimming cost V 6 bases and J 3 bases, with 11 bases left between them. The CDR3 is 14 amino acids. The CDR3 nucleotides are TGTGCCAGCAGGAATGGTCCCGACACCGGGGAGCTGTTTTTT. It translates to CASRNGPDTGELFF.

This clone was recorded at least ten times. This chain joins TRBV19 and TRBJ2-2, with 10 bases fitting TRBD2. After removal of 1 base from V and 4 bases from J, the junction contained 6 bases not matched to a gene. Germline V gene sequence: CDR1 LNHDA, CDR2 SQIVND (reference sequence). The CDR3 is made up of 17 amino acids. The CDR3 DNA reads TGTGCCAGTAGTATAGTCGCGAGCGGGAGGGCCACCGGGGAGCTGTTTTTT. Its protein product is CASSIVASGRATGELFF.

This chain joins TRBV30 and TRBJ2-2, with D possibly being TRBD2 (7 bases). Germline V gene lookup returns CDR1 GTSNPN and CDR2 SVGIG (reference sequence). V was shortened by 3 bases and J by 5 bases, with 10 bases between the two germline ends. This CDR3 has 13 residues. CDR3 sequence reads: CAWSGGPTGELFF. CDR3 sequence (DNA): TGTGCCTGGAGCGGGGGGCCGACCGGGGAGCTGTTTTTT.

The V gene is TRBV11-3, the J gene TRBJ1-2; the D is unclear. Trimming took 5 bases from V and 4 from J, leaving 8 bases between them. This CDR3 comprises 12 residues. Germline V lookup: CDR1 SGHNT, CDR2 YENEEA. CDR3 DNA: TGTGCCAGCAGCGCGGGGATCTATGGCTACACCTTC. Its protein is CASSAGIYGYTF.

This clone appeared once. The genes are TRBV7-2 and TRBJ1-4; D not certain. The CDR3 length is 16 residues. The germline gives CDR1 SGHTA, CDR2 FQGNSA. V lost 1 base and J lost 3, with 12 bases in between. This CDR3 reads CASSLVAGVANEKLFF. In DNA, the CDR3 is TGTGCCAGCAGCTTAGTAGCCGGGGTAGCTAATGAAAAACTGTTTTTT.

CDR3 residues: CASRQEVAVPNTDTQYF. The CDR3 DNA is TGTGCCAGCAGACAAGAGGTAGCGGTCCCGAACACAGATACGCAGTATTTT. The chain employs TRBV7-9 and TRBJ2-3, with D maybe TRBD2 (6 bases). V was trimmed by 6 bases and J by 2 bases, leaving 21 bases between them. The CDR3 loop spans 17 amino acids. The germline V gene encodes CDR1 SEHNR and CDR2 FQNEAQ (reference sequence).

The CDR3 protein is CASSLEAYRAFF. The CDR3 DNA is TGTGCCAGCAGTTTGGAGGCATATAGGGCTTTCTTT. The rearrangement uses TRBV28 and TRBJ1-1; D is unclear. Germline-derived CDR1 and CDR2 are MDHEN and SYDVKM. Trimming left V 3 bases short and J 11 bases short, with 13 bases between. This CDR3 is 12 amino acids long.

This chain uses TRBV27 with TRBJ2-7; D is perhaps TRBD2 (5 bases). The CDR3 has 15 amino acids. V was pared by 7 bases and J by 7 bases, with 23 bases between. Germline V gene data show CDR1 as MNHEY and CDR2 as SMNVEV (reference sequence). CDR3 in amino acids: CASTFNVAERGEQYF. CDR3 nucleotide sequence: TGTGCCAGCACCTTCAATGTGGCGGAGAGAGGGGAGCAGTACTTC.

V usage is TRBV14 and J usage is TRBJ2-5, with D perhaps TRBD1 (6 bases). From germline, CDR1 is SGHDN and CDR2 FVKESK. The V gene lost 4 bases and the J gene lost 5 bases, with 17 bases spanning the gap. The CDR3 contains 15 residues. The chain's CDR3 is CASSPGVVQGETQYF. The CDR3 nucleotides read TGTGCCAGCAGCCCCGGGGTAGTCCAGGGGGAGACCCAGTACTTC. The full variable domain, completed using reference TRBV14 and TRBJ2-5, is EAGVTQFPSHSVIEKGQTVTLRCDPISGHDNLYWYRRVMGKEIKFLLHFVKESKQDESGMPNNRFLAERTGGTYSTLKVQPAELEDSGVYFCASSPGVVQGETQYFGPGTRLLVL.

This chain connects TRBV7-3 to TRBJ2-1, with 8 bases identical to TRBD1. V lost 5 bases and J lost 10; bases outside the gene matches: 10. Germline V CDR1 and CDR2: SGHTA, FQGTGA. The CDR3 runs 14 residues. This CDR3 reads CASSAGDWDREQFF. CDR3 nucleotide sequence: TGTGCCAGCAGCGCCGGGGACTGGGACAGGGAGCAGTTCTTC.

The genes are TRBV28 and TRBJ2-3; D is perhaps TRBD2 (6 bases). This CDR3 is 13 amino acids long. The V gene's germline CDR1 is MDHEN and CDR2 SYDVKM. Trimming took 7 bases from V and 1 from J, leaving 9 bases between them. The DNA of the CDR3 is TGTGCCAGCACCCCGGGGGGCACAGATACGCAGTATTTT. Residues: CASTPGGTDTQYF.

V and J are TRBV4-1 and TRBJ2-5; perhaps TRBD2 as D (5 bases). The CDR3 sequence is 14 residues long. Trimming removed 3 bases from V and 2 bases from J, with 10 bases in between. Germline V gives CDR1 MGHRA, CDR2 YSYEKL. The CDR3 is CASSHPGLQETQYF. The CDR3 nucleotides read TGCGCCAGCAGCCACCCCGGACTGCAAGAGACCCAGTACTTC.

Concerning this clone itself: Different DNA sequences within this sample yield the same CDR3. The chain recombines TRBV5-1 with TRBJ1-2, with 12 bases identical to TRBD1. The germline CDR1 and CDR2 sequences are SGHRS and YFSETQ. CDR3 length: 15 residues. Trimming took 4 bases from V and 4 from J; bases not matched to a gene: 5. In DNA, the CDR3 is TGCGCCAGCAGCCTGGGACAGGGGGCAGGCTATGGCTACACCTTC. Amino acid sequence: CASSLGQGAGYGYTF. Filled out from reference TRBV5-1 and TRBJ1-2, the complete variable domain reads KAGVTQTPRYLIKTRGQQVTLSCSPISGHRSVSWYQQTPGQGLQFLFEYFSETQRNKGNFPGRFSGRQFSNSRSEMNVSTLELGDSALYLCASSLGQGAGYGYTFGSGTRLTVV.

The J gene is TRBJ1-1, the V gene TRBV19; no firm D call. Trimming left V 10 bases short and J 4 bases short, with 22 bases between. The germline V gene encodes CDR1 LNHDA and CDR2 SQIVND (reference sequence). The CDR3 is 15 residues long. CDR3 sequence (DNA): TGTGCCACCACACCCCGTGGGCTGAGTGGCACTGAAGCTTTCTTT. This translates into CATTPRGLSGTEAFF.

The genes are TRBV28 and TRBJ1-1; TRBD1 is a possible D gene (5 bases). V lost 4 bases to trimming and J lost 8 bases, with 14 bases between them. Germline values: CDR1 MDHEN, CDR2 SYDVKM. There are 13 residues in the CDR3. The CDR3 loop is CASSSAGSLEAFF. CDR3 sequence (DNA): TGTGCCAGCAGTTCCGCAGGGTCACTAGAAGCTTTCTTT.

V and J are TRBV6-1 and TRBJ1-1; D is unclear. CDR1 and CDR2 (germline): MNHNS, SASEGT. This CDR3 comprises 11 residues. Between the trimmed V and J ends, which lost 7 bases and 6 bases, there was a span of 9 bases. The CDR3 DNA is TGTGCCAGCATAGAAGAGCCTGAAGCTTTCTTT. Translated, it gives CASIEEPEAFF.

Comment on this clone: Other DNA sequences in the same sample also yield this CDR3. The gene calls are TRBV5-1 and TRBJ1-5; D is perhaps TRBD1 (6 bases). The CDR3 is 15 residues long. V was shortened by 0 bases and J by 5 bases, with 12 bases between the two germline ends. CDR1 is SGHRS, CDR2 YFSETQ, per germline. For the CDR3, the DNA is TGCGCCAGCAGCTTGGCCGGGGGCAGAGATCAGCCCCAGCATTTT. This codes for CASSLAGGRDQPQHF. The full variable domain, completed using reference TRBV5-1 and TRBJ1-5, is KAGVTQTPRYLIKTRGQQVTLSCSPISGHRSVSWYQQTPGQGLQFLFEYFSETQRNKGNFPGRFSGRQFSNSRSEMNVSTLELGDSALYLCASSLAGGRDQPQHFGDGTRLSIL.

Only a few counts were recorded for this clone. The rearrangement uses TRBV5-1 and TRBJ2-3; 11 nucleotides match TRBD2. Trimming cost V 4 bases and J 2 bases; bases outside gene matches: 9. The CDR3 has 17 amino acids. The germline V gene has CDR1 SGHRS and CDR2 YFSETQ. The CDR3 spells CASSRIGGLADTDTQYF. In DNA, the CDR3 is TGCGCCAGCAGCCGAATCGGGGGACTAGCGGACACAGATACGCAGTATTTT. Filled out from reference TRBV5-1 and TRBJ2-3, the complete variable domain reads KAGVTQTPRYLIKTRGQQVTLSCSPISGHRSVSWYQQTPGQGLQFLFEYFSETQRNKGNFPGRFSGRQFSNSRSEMNVSTLELGDSALYLCASSRIGGLADTDTQYFGPGTRLTVL.

This clone was observed at least ten times. The DNA of the CDR3 is TGTGCCAGCACCACCCTGGGGTCGCGGGGTGTGTACTTC. This codes for CASTTLGSRGVYF. This sequence joins TRBV7-6 and TRBJ2-7, with D possibly TRBD2 on 6 matching bases. V shed 7 bases and J shed 12 bases, with 22 bases lying between them. The CDR3 spans 13 residues. From germline, CDR1 is SGHVS and CDR2 FNYEAQ.

The chain carries TRBV7-3 and TRBJ2-2; no definite D call. CDR3 size: 14 residues. The germline V gene encodes CDR1 SGHTA and CDR2 FQGTGA. Trimming shortened V by 1 base and J by 5 bases, and 8 bases separated the two germline ends. The CDR3 protein is CASSLSMATGELFF. Here the CDR3 DNA reads TGTGCCAGCAGCTTAAGTATGGCAACCGGGGAGCTGTTTTTT.

V gene TRBV2 combines with J gene TRBJ2-2; a weak D match, TRBD1 (5 bases). The CDR3 spans 15 residues. Trimming removed 4 bases from V and 5 bases from J, with 14 bases in between. The V gene's germline CDR1 is SNHLY and CDR2 FYNNEI. CDR3 loop: CASSAGQGWTGELFF. The CDR3 region has the DNA TGTGCCAGCAGTGCGGGCCAGGGCTGGACCGGGGAGCTGTTTTTT.

The gene calls are TRBV6-1 and TRBJ1-2; 7 positions agree with TRBD1. The trim removed 3 bases at V and 4 bases at J, leaving 8 bases unmatched. The germline V gene encodes CDR1 MNHNS and CDR2 SASEGT. The CDR3 has 15 amino acids. The CDR3 coding sequence is TGTGCCAGCAGTGAGACAGGGCGGTGGGCCTATGGCTACACCTTC. Amino acids: CASSETGRWAYGYTF.

Note on this clone: A far larger clone is one nucleotide away, so this likely arose from a read error. This chain uses TRBV9 with TRBJ1-2; TRBD1 is a possible D gene (5 bases). Germline V gene data show CDR1 as SGDLS and CDR2 as YYNGEE. The CDR3 length is 14 residues. The CDR3, as DNA: TGTGCCAGCAGCCCTCCTCAGGGAAGAACTGGCTGCACCTTC. Translating it yields CASSPPQGRTGCTF.

The J gene is TRBJ2-7, the V gene TRBV5-1; 10 nucleotides line up with TRBD2. V was pared by 5 bases and J by 6 bases, with 8 bases of the junction left unmatched. From germline, CDR1 is SGHRS and CDR2 YFSETQ. The CDR3 contains 14 residues. CDR3 sequence reads: CASSPSAGGGEQYF. DNA for the CDR3: TGCGCCAGCAGTCCTTCAGCGGGAGGGGGCGAGCAGTACTTC.